The 9 T cell receptor beta chains below were found in one sample sequenced in a study of blood T cells in healthy people across ages. With a J-beta primer mix and a sample-barcoded 5' primer, a second PCR ran about 6 to 11 cycles. MiXCR, run by TCRdb on the 5' RACE reads, gives a single entry per CDR3 protein. This sample has hundreds of thousands of distinct CDR3 sequences, with more than 55% found just once. Sequenced sample: blood. These receptors all come from a man aged 40-49 years in good health.

This clonotype was recorded only once. The V call is TRBV28, the J call TRBJ1-5; tentative D call: TRBD1 (5 bases). Trimming pared 3 bases from V and 3 bases from J, leaving 15 bases between. CDR1 MDHEN and CDR2 SYDVKM come from the germline V gene. This CDR3 is built from 16 residues. The CDR3 protein is CASSFLDSGDNQPQHF. DNA of the CDR3: TGTGCCAGCAGTTTTTTGGATTCGGGGGACAATCAGCCCCAGCATTTT. Full variable domain (outside the CDR3, taken from reference TRBV28 and TRBJ1-5): DVKVTQSSRYLVKRTGEKVFLECVQDMDHENMFWYRQDPGLGLRLIYFSYDVKMKEKGDIPEGYSVSREKKERFSLILESASTNQTSMYLCASSFLDSGDNQPQHFGDGTRLSIL.

The CDR3 is CASSQESANRDSPLHF. CDR3 nucleotide sequence: TGTGCCAGCAGCCAAGAATCGGCCAATCGTGATTCACCCCTCCACTTT. The chain recombines TRBV4-2 with TRBJ1-6; D call uncertain. The CDR3 contains 16 residues. V was clipped by 0 bases and J by 8 bases, with 14 bases between them. Germline values: CDR1 LGHNA, CDR2 YNFKEQ.

V gene TRBV4-3 combines with J gene TRBJ2-7; tentatively, D is TRBD2 (5 bases). V was shortened by 0 bases and J by 3 bases, with 15 bases between the two germline ends. The CDR3 consists of 16 residues. Looked up from germline, CDR1 is LGHNA and CDR2 is YSLEER. This chain's CDR3 is CASSQDIVSAGYEQYF. CDR3 DNA: TGCGCCAGCAGCCAAGATATTGTTAGCGCGGGCTACGAGCAGTACTTC.

The chain carries TRBV29-1 and TRBJ2-5, with TRBD2 matching 10 bases. Judging by the DNA end, TRBJ2-7 fits better; the J call may be wrong. Looked up from germline, CDR1 is SQVTM and CDR2 is ANQGSEA. This CDR3 comprises 15 residues. The CDR3 spells CSVLGLAVSNYEQYF. CDR3 DNA sequence: TGCAGCGTTCTCGGACTAGCGGTGTCTAACTACGAGCAGTACTTC.

There are a few counts of this clonotype. The chain joins TRBV6-2 or TRBV6-3 to TRBJ2-5; 9 bases are shared with TRBD1. The V gene's germline CDR1 is MNHEY and CDR2 SVGEGT. This CDR3 has 16 residues. The V and J ends lost 5 bases and 2 bases, in that order; junction bases with no gene match: 9. The DNA for the CDR3 is TGTGCCAGCAGTAGGAGGAGGGGACAGGGACAAGAGACCCAGTACTTC. Encoded protein: CASSRRRGQGQETQYF.

V and J are TRBV10-2 and TRBJ1-3; TRBD1 agrees at 8 bases. The CDR3 loop spans 14 amino acids. The V gene end was trimmed by 10 bases and the J gene end by 0 bases; junction bases not matched to a gene: 5. Germline values: CDR1 WSHSY, CDR2 SAAADI. The DNA of the CDR3 is TGCGCCACCAGGGGGCCAGACTCTGGAAACACCATATATTTT. This encodes CATRGPDSGNTIYF.

The chain has TRBV10-3 and TRBJ2-5, with 9 bases matching TRBD2. Germline values: CDR1 ENHRY, CDR2 SYGVKD. The CDR3 extends over 14 amino acids. Germline trimming cut 8 bases from V and 4 bases from J; bases unmatched to any gene: 8. CDR3 sequence: CAIGPGTSLETQYF. DNA for the CDR3: TGTGCCATCGGACCCGGGACTAGCTTAGAGACCCAGTACTTC.

This chain connects TRBV14 to TRBJ2-1, with D perhaps matching TRBD1 (6 bases). CDR3 length: 12 amino acids. CDR1 and CDR2 from the germline V gene are SGHDN and FVKESK. Trimming pared 4 bases from V and 6 bases from J, leaving 7 bases between. The CDR3 sequence is CASSRRGNEQFF. Here the CDR3 DNA reads TGTGCCAGCAGCCGCAGGGGCAATGAGCAGTTCTTC.

The count of this clonotype is one. The chain is built from TRBV5-5 and TRBJ2-3; D perhaps matches TRBD2 (6 bases). The germline V and J ends were trimmed by 0 bases and 5 bases, with 10 bases remaining between them. The CDR3 totals 14 residues. Germline V lookup: CDR1 SGHKS, CDR2 YYEKEE (reference sequence). The CDR3 here is CASSLVGGIDTQYF. CDR3 coding DNA: TGTGCCAGCAGCTTGGTCGGGGGAATAGATACGCAGTATTTT.